This is a list of T cell receptor beta chains from one sample in a study of human T cells and chemical hapten exposure. TCRdb re-called the RACE reads through MiXCR, storing one row per CDR3 protein. The table lists tens of thousands of distinct CDR3 sequences, approximately 10% of them singletons. The starting material was whole blood, obtained in connection with sensitization to the hapten diphenylcyclopropenone (DPC). The receptors shown here come from a woman aged 50 to 65 with alopecia areata. Some clones in this sample may be carry-over from other donors' samples. Each CDR3 is given with its conserved first and last residue. The D gene is left open where the match is weak. Clone size is given for some rows only: seen once, a few or many times, or a class if the clone is expanded.

v_gene	abundance	d_gene	j_gene	len	CDR3nt	CDR3aa
TRBV11-2	many	NA	TRBJ2-2	15	TGTGCCAGCAGCCTCCTCGTGGCTATCCCCGGGGAGCTGTTTTTT	CASSLLVAIPGELFF
TRBV29-1	NA	TRBD1	TRBJ1-4	13	TGCAGCGTCCAGGGGGCGCCGGGTGAAAAACTGTTTTTT	CSVQGAPGEKLFF
TRBV4-2	NA	TRBD2	TRBJ2-7	18	TGTGCCAGCAGCCAGGTCAAACCACTAGCGGGGATGCCTGACGAGCAGTACTTC	CASSQVKPLAGMPDEQYF
TRBV19	many	TRBD2	TRBJ2-5	16	TGTGCCAGTAGTATAGCCCTAGCGGGAGGGCAAGAGACCCAGTACTTC	CASSIALAGGQETQYF
TRBV6-2/TRBV6-3	NA	NA	TRBJ1-6	17	TGTGCCAGCAGTCCTGACTCTTACAGCTCCTATAATTCACCCCTCCACTTT	CASSPDSYSSYNSPLHF
TRBV6-2/TRBV6-3	many	TRBD2	TRBJ2-1	16	TGTGCCAGCAAATTGGATGGACTAGCGGGGGGCCATGAGCAGTTCTTC	CASKLDGLAGGHEQFF
TRBV6-5	NA	TRBD1	TRBJ1-5	14	TGTGCCAGCAGCAGGACAGGTCCCAATCAGCCCCAGCATTTT	CASSRTGPNQPQHF
TRBV15	few	TRBD1	TRBJ1-1	17	TGTGCCACCAGCCCTTGGGACAGTGGGGCTATGAGCACTGAAGCTTTCTTT	CATSPWDSGAMSTEAFF
TRBV19	NA	NA	TRBJ2-3	15	TGTGCCAGTAGTATCGGGTTTTATAGCAATCAGCCCCAGTATTTT	CASSIGFYSNQPQYF
TRBV27	NA	TRBD2	TRBJ2-7	13	TGTGCCAGCAGTCGCGGAGGCGGGGGCGAGCAGTACTTC	CASSRGGGGEQYF
TRBV19	few	TRBD2	TRBJ2-7	16	TGTGCCAGTAGTAGAACTGAGCGGGATGGGCGTAACGAGCAGTACTTC	CASSRTERDGRNEQYF
TRBV20-1	many	NA	TRBJ2-5	15	TGCAGTGCTAGAGTTGGCAGGGTGGTCCAAGAGACCCAGTACTTC	CSARVGRVVQETQYF
TRBV7-9	NA	NA	TRBJ1-1	14	TGTGCCAGCAGCTTATCACGGGGGGTTACTGAAGCTTTCTTT	CASSLSRGVTEAFF
TRBV30	few	TRBD2	TRBJ2-3	16	TGTGCCTGGAGTGTCGGCGGGAGGGCCGCAACAGATACGCAGTATTTT	CAWSVGGRAATDTQYF
TRBV20-1	NA	NA	TRBJ1-3	14	TGCAGTGCTAGATCCGGAAGCTCTGGAAACACCATATATTTT	CSARSGSSGNTIYF
TRBV28	many	NA	TRBJ2-1	16	TGTGCCAGCAGTCCCCAAGAGGGGGTGGTGAGGAATGAGCAGTTCTTC	CASSPQEGVVRNEQFF
TRBV12-3/TRBV12-4	NA	NA	TRBJ2-2	14	TGTGCCAGCAGTTCTAGGGGGGCCACCGGGGAGCTGTTTTTT	CASSSRGATGELFF
TRBV5-1	NA	NA	TRBJ2-2	15	TGCGCCAGCAGCTTGCTCGGGGGCTACACCGGGGAGCTGTTTTTT	CASSLLGGYTGELFF
TRBV28	NA	NA	TRBJ2-1	14	TGTGCCAGCAGTTTATCCGACACGCACAATGAGCAGTTCTTC	CASSLSDTHNEQFF
TRBV5-1	few	NA	TRBJ2-2	15	TGCGCCAGCAGCTTGGCCATGTCGGGAACCGGGGAGCTGTTTTTT	CASSLAMSGTGELFF
TRBV20-1	many	TRBD2	TRBJ2-1	17	TGCAGTGCCCCTTCACCGGGACTAGCGGGAGGACGGAATGAGCAGTTCTTC	CSAPSPGLAGGRNEQFF
TRBV30	few	TRBD2	TRBJ2-5	13	TGTGCCTGGAGTGTACCGGGGGGTGAGACCCAGTACTTC	CAWSVPGGETQYF
TRBV2	few	NA	TRBJ2-7	14	TGTGCCAGCAGTGAAAGTGGGACTGCCAACGAGCAGTACTTC	CASSESGTANEQYF
TRBV11-2	many	TRBD2	TRBJ2-1	19	TGTGCCAGCAGCTCGCCTCGCCGGACTAGCGGGAGGAACTACAATGAGCAGTTCTTC	CASSSPRRTSGRNYNEQFF
TRBV7-9	many	NA	TRBJ2-2	16	TGTGCCAGCAGCCCAAGTTGGACACAGAACACCGGGGAGCTGTTTTTT	CASSPSWTQNTGELFF
TRBV3-1	NA	NA	TRBJ1-4	15	TGTGCCAGCAGCCAAGGTGGAGGAGGTCATGAAAAACTGTTTTTT	CASSQGGGGHEKLFF
TRBV19	many	NA	TRBJ2-7	15	TGTGCCAGTAGCCGACCAGGGTCCCCAGAGTACGAGCAGTACTTC	CASSRPGSPEYEQYF
TRBV30	NA	NA	TRBJ1-4	16	TGTGCCTGGGATGGGACGGCGACGGGGAGGAATGAAAAACTGTTTTTT	CAWDGTATGRNEKLFF
TRBV3-1	NA	TRBD2	TRBJ2-7	14	TGTGCCAGCAGCCGCTGGACTAGGGGAGACGAGCAGTACTTC	CASSRWTRGDEQYF
TRBV6-1	many	NA	TRBJ2-2	13	TGTGCCAGCAGCCGGGGCGACACCGGGGAGCTGTTTTTT	CASSRGDTGELFF
TRBV10-1	many	NA	TRBJ2-1	13	TGCGCCAGCAGCCGGGACTCCCGCGGTGAGCAGTTCTTC	CASSRDSRGEQFF
TRBV20-1	few	TRBD2	TRBJ2-4	17	TGCAGTGCTAGTGGGACTAGCGGGAGAGAAGCCAAAAACATTCAGTACTTC	CSASGTSGREAKNIQYF
TRBV29-1	few	TRBD2	TRBJ2-3	14	TGCAGCGTTGAAGGGCTAGCGGGACCGGATACGCAGTATTTT	CSVEGLAGPDTQYF
TRBV29-1	many	TRBD1	TRBJ1-5	14	TGCAGCGTTTCAAGTGCAGGGGGCCAGCAGCCCCAGCATTTT	CSVSSAGGQQPQHF
TRBV27	few	TRBD2	TRBJ2-5	18	TGTGCCAGCAGTCACACCCCCACTAGCGGGAGTAGGCATGAGACCCAGTACTTC	CASSHTPTSGSRHETQYF
TRBV28	NA	TRBD2	TRBJ2-7	15	TGTGCCAGCAGTTCGTCCGGGGGAGGGAGAGGCGAGCAGTACTTC	CASSSSGGGRGEQYF
TRBV27	few	NA	TRBJ2-2	14	TGTGCCAGCCGGGGGGCAACTCTTACCGGGGAGCTGTTTTTT	CASRGATLTGELFF
TRBV3-1	many	NA	TRBJ1-4	13	TGTGCCAGCAGCCTGGACTTTAATGAAAAACTGTTTTTT	CASSLDFNEKLFF
TRBV9	NA	NA	TRBJ2-7	15	TGTGCCAGCAGCGTAGGACCAGGGAGTCAGTACGAGCAGTACTTC	CASSVGPGSQYEQYF
TRBV20-1	NA	TRBD1	TRBJ1-5	14	TGCAGCACGTCGACAGGGTTTGAAAATCAGCCCCAGCATTTT	CSTSTGFENQPQHF
TRBV3-1	many	NA	TRBJ2-7	11	TGTGCCAGCAGCCAAGCCGGTGAGCAGTACTTC	CASSQAGEQYF
TRBV5-1	many	TRBD1	TRBJ1-2	14	TGCGCCAGCAGCTACTACAGGGGCGACTATGGCTACACCTTC	CASSYYRGDYGYTF
TRBV6-1	many	NA	TRBJ1-5	14	TGTGCCAGCAGAGAATACACGGGCAATCAGCCCCAGCATTTT	CASREYTGNQPQHF
TRBV7-6	many	NA	TRBJ2-3	16	TGTGCCAGCAGCTTAAGGGGCTGGGGGAGTTCGGATACGCAGTATTTT	CASSLRGWGSSDTQYF
TRBV29-1	many	TRBD2	TRBJ2-3	17	TGCAGCGTTGAAGTAAGGGGATCTAGCGGGGGAAGAGATACGCAGTATTTT	CSVEVRGSSGGRDTQYF
TRBV4-3	NA	NA	TRBJ1-6	16	TGCGCCAGCAGCCAAGAGATCTACTCCTATAATTCACCCCTCCACTTT	CASSQEIYSYNSPLHF
TRBV2	NA	NA	TRBJ2-7	16	TGTGCCAGCAGTGAAGCGCAATTCGGCAGCCACTACGAGCAGTACTTC	CASSEAQFGSHYEQYF
TRBV6-2/TRBV6-3	many	TRBD1	TRBJ2-7	16	TGTGCCAGCAGTTCGCCGGGACAGCGAACCACCTACGAGCAGTACTTC	CASSSPGQRTTYEQYF